This TCR beta chain was captured in a study of radiotherapy plus CTLA-4 blockade in lung cancer. For the study at large: An objective response was seen in 15% to 20% of patients, and disease control in just over 30%. Notes on the study in general: Blood saw expansion of tumor-derived TCR clones after radiotherapy plus ipilimumab.

CTLA-4 blockade using ipilimumab, together with focal radiation, was received by patients with chemo-refractory metastatic non-small-cell lung cancer. V was trimmed by 5 bases and J by 0 bases, leaving 11 bases between them. The germline V gene has CDR1 SGHVS and CDR2 FNYEAQ. The CDR3 loop spans 15 amino acids. Notes on this clone: Its antigen remains unknown.

TCRdb keeps only in-frame clones here, not all; method: immunoSEQ multiplex PCR. The sample consists of roughly 110,000 clones, more than 70% of them appearing once. The source was peripheral blood, collected from a patient treated with radiotherapy plus ipilimumab. The receptor's source is a human donor with non-small cell lung cancer that progressed on radiotherapy plus ipilimumab. Some clones in this sample may be carry-over from other donors' samples. The chain is built from TRBV7-6 and TRBJ1-3; D is possibly TRBD1 (6 bases). This CDR3 reads CASSEGHGSGNTIYF. The CDR3 coding sequence is TGTGCCAGCAGCGAGGGACATGGCTCTGGAAACACCATATATTTT.